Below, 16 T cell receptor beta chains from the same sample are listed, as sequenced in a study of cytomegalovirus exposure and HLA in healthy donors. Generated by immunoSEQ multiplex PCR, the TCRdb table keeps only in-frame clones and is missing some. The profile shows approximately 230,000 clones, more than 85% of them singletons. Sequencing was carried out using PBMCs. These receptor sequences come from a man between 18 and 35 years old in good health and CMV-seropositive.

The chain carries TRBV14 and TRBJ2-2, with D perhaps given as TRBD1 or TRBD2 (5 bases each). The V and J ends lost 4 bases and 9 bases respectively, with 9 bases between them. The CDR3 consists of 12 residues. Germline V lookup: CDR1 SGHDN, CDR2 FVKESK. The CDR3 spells CASSLSGRELFF. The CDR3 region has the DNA TGTGCCAGCAGCCTATCGGGACGGGAGCTGTTTTTT.

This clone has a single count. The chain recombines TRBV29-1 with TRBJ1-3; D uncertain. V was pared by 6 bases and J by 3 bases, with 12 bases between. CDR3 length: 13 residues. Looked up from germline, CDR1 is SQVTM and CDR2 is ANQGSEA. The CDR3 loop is CSVDGENGNTIYF. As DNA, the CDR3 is TGCAGCGTGGACGGGGAGAATGGAAACACCATATATTTT.

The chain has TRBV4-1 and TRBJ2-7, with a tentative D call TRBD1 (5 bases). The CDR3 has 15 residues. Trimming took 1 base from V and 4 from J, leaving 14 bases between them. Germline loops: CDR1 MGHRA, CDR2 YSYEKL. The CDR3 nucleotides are TGCGCCAGCAGCCAAGCAAGAGTGCAGGGATACGAGCAGTACTTC. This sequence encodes CASSQARVQGYEQYF.

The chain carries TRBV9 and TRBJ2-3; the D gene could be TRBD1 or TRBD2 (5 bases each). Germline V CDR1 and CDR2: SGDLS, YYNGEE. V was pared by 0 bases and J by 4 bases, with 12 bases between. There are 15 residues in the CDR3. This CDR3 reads CASSVAPGASDTQYF. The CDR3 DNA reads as TGTGCCAGCAGCGTAGCCCCCGGGGCCTCAGATACGCAGTATTTT.

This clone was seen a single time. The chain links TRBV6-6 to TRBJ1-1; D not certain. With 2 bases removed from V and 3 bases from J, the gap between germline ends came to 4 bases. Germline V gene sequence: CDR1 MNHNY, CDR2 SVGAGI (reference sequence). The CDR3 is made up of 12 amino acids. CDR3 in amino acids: CASSYRHTEAFF. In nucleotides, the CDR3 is TGTGCCAGCAGTTACCGCCACACTGAAGCTTTCTTT.

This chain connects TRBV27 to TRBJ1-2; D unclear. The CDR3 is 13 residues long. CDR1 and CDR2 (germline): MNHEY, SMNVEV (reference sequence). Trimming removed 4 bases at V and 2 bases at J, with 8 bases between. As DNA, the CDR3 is TGTGCCAGCAGTTCCGCCGGGAACTATGGCTACACCTTC. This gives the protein CASSSAGNYGYTF.

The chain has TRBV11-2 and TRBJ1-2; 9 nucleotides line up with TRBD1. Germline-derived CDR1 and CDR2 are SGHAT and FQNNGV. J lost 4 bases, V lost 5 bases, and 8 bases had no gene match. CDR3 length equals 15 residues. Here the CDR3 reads CASSANRGLSYGYTF. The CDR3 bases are TGTGCCAGCAGCGCCAACAGGGGGCTAAGCTATGGCTACACCTTC.

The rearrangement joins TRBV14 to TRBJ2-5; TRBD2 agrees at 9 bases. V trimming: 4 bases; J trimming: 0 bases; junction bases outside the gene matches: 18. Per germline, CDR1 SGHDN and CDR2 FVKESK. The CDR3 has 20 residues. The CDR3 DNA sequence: TGTGCCAGCAGCCCCCAAGCAGCGGGGGGCTTTCGCGGCTACCAAGAGACCCAGTACTTC. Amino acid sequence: CASSPQAAGGFRGYQETQYF.

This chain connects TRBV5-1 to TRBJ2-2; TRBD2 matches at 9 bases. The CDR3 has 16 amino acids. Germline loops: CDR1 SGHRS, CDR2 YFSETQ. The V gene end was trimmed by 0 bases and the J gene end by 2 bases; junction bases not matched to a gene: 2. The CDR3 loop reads CASSLELAGNTGELFF. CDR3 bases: TGCGCCAGCAGCTTGGAACTAGCGGGCAACACCGGGGAGCTGTTTTTT.

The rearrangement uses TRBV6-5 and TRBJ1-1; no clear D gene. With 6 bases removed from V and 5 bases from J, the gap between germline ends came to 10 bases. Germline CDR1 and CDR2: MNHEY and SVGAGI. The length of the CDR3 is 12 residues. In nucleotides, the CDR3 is TGTGCCAGCAGGGCCCGTAGTACTGAAGCTTTCTTT. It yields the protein CASRARSTEAFF.

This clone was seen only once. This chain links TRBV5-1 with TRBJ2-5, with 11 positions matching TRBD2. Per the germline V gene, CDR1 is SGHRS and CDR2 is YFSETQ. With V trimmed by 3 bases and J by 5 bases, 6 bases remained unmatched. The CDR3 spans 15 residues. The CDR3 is CASSSGTSGFETQYF. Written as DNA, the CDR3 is TGCGCCAGCAGCTCAGGGACTAGCGGCTTCGAGACCCAGTACTTC.

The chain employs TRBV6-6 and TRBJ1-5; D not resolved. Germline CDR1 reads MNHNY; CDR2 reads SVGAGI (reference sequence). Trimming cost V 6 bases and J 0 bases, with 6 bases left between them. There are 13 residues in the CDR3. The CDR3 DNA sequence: TGTGCCAGCAGGGCAAATAGCAATCAGCCCCAGCATTTT. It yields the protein CASRANSNQPQHF.

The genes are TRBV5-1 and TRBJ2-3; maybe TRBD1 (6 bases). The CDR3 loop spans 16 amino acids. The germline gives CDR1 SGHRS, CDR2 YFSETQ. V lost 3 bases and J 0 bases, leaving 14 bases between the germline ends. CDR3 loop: CASSWTVTASTDTQYF. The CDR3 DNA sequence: TGCGCCAGCAGCTGGACAGTTACTGCTAGCACAGATACGCAGTATTTT.

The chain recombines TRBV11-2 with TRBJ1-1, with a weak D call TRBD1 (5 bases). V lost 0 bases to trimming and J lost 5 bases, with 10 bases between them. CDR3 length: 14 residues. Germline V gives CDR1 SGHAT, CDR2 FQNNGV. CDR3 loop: CASSLDLGATEAFF. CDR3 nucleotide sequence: TGTGCCAGCAGCTTAGATCTCGGGGCAACTGAAGCTTTCTTT. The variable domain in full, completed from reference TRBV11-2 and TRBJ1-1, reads EAGVAQSPRYKIIEKRQSVAFWCNPISGHATLYWYQQILGQGPKLLIQFQNNGVVDDSQLPKDRFSAERLKGVDSTLKIQPAKLEDSAVYLCASSLDLGATEAFFGQGTRLTVV.

As DNA, the CDR3 is TGTGCCAGCAGCCCCAGCGGGGGGAGCACCTACAATGAGCAGTTCTTC. This translates into CASSPSGGSTYNEQFF. V gene TRBV11-2 combines with J gene TRBJ2-1; 9 bases match TRBD2. The CDR3 sequence is 16 residues long. The germline CDR1 and CDR2 sequences are SGHAT and FQNNGV. Trimming cost V 5 bases and J 2 bases; bases outside gene matches: 7.

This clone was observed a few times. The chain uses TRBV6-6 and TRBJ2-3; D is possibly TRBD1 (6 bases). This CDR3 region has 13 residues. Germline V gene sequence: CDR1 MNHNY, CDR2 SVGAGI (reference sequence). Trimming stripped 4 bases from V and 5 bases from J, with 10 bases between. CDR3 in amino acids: CASSWRGGDTQYF. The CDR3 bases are TGTGCCAGCAGTTGGCGAGGGGGAGATACGCAGTATTTT.